Listed below are T cell receptor beta chains from one sample, sequenced in a study of OX40 agonist ivuxolimab in advanced cancers. The assay was immunoSEQ multiplex PCR, and TCRdb's table has in-frame clones only and misses some. The table records 70,000 to 85,000 clones, over 85% of them present only once. The sequences come from CD4+ or CD8+ T cells sorted from blood, collected in a trial of the OX40 agonist ivuxolimab. Source of these receptors: an adult with an advanced solid tumor such as melanoma, head and neck, liver or kidney cancer. CDR3s include the opening cysteine and the closing phenylalanine or tryptophan. Fields, in order: D gene, J gene, clone size, V gene, CDR3 protein, CDR3 DNA. A D gene is named only where the DNA matches it firmly. Clone size, where shown, is once, few, many, or a class for clones that have expanded.

>TRBD2|TRBJ2-7|-|TRBV9
CASSVGLTSGRAAEQYF
TGTGCCAGCAGCGTAGGTTTGACTAGCGGGAGGGCCGCGGAGCAGTACTTC
>-|TRBJ2-7|-|TRBV30
CAWSTEGGGMPEQYF
TGTGCCTGGAGTACCGAGGGGGGCGGGATGCCCGAGCAGTACTTC
>-|TRBJ2-3|-|TRBV4-3
CASSQWMAGFTDTQYF
TGCGCCAGCAGCCAGTGGATGGCGGGATTCACAGATACGCAGTATTTT
>-|TRBJ1-2|-|TRBV7-9
CASSLLQGSNYGYTF
TGTGCCAGCAGCTTGCTCCAGGGTTCTAACTATGGCTACACCTTC
>TRBD1|TRBJ1-2|-|TRBV10-3
CAISEFGGRGGSNYGYTF
TGTGCCATCAGTGAGTTTGGAGGCAGGGGGGGATCTAACTATGGCTACACCTTC
>-|TRBJ2-5|-|TRBV7-9
CASSLVSVKETQYF
TGTGCCAGCAGCTTAGTTTCAGTTAAAGAGACCCAGTACTTC
>-|TRBJ2-7|-|TRBV27
CASSHGSSSYEQYF
TGTGCCAGCAGTCACGGGAGCTCCTCCTACGAGCAGTACTTC
>-|TRBJ2-5|once|TRBV9
CASSVGGTQETQYF
TGTGCCAGCAGCGTAGGAGGGACGCAAGAGACCCAGTACTTC
>-|TRBJ2-2|once|TRBV6-5
CASSYGSGSGELFF
TGTGCCAGCAGTTACGGTTCTGGCTCCGGGGAGCTGTTTTTT
>-|TRBJ2-2|-|TRBV6-5
CASSYLGTGELFF
TGTGCCAGCAGTTACTTGGGAACCGGGGAGCTGTTTTTT
>-|TRBJ2-1|-|TRBV12-1
CASSAVLAGGRVDEQFF
TGTGCCAGCAGCGCTGTACTAGCGGGAGGGAGGGTCGATGAGCAGTTCTTC
>TRBD1|TRBJ1-1|-|TRBV5-1
CASSVPGQEYTEAFF
TGCGCCAGCAGCGTACCGGGACAGGAATATACTGAAGCTTTCTTT
>TRBD2|TRBJ2-1|-|TRBV7-9
CASSLVSTSGNYNEQFF
TGTGCCAGCAGCTTAGTGTCCACTAGCGGGAACTACAATGAGCAGTTCTTC
>-|TRBJ2-6|once|TRBV4-2
CASSQDFNFRSGANVLTF
TGTGCCAGCAGCCAAGATTTCAACTTCAGATCTGGGGCCAACGTCCTGACTTTC
>-|TRBJ2-1|-|TRBV7-9
CASSLAGSSYNEQFF
TGTGCCAGCAGCTTAGCGGGCAGCTCCTACAATGAGCAGTTCTTC
>TRBD2|TRBJ2-2|once|TRBV30
CAWSGAGVNTGELFF
TGTGCCTGGAGTGGAGCGGGAGTGAACACCGGGGAGCTGTTTTTT
>TRBD1|TRBJ1-1|-|TRBV19
CASSIVEGAYNTEAFF
TGTGCCAGTAGTATAGTTGAGGGGGCCTATAACACTGAAGCTTTCTTT
>TRBD2|TRBJ2-6|-|TRBV4-2
CASSQTSGRGSGANVLTF
TGTGCCAGCAGCCAAACTAGCGGGAGGGGCTCTGGGGCCAACGTCCTGACTTTC
>-|TRBJ1-2|-|TRBV7-9
CASSSLGSLGYGYTF
TGTGCCAGCAGTTCGCTTGGGAGTTTGGGCTATGGCTACACCTTC
>TRBD2|TRBJ2-1|-|TRBV9
CASSAPGLAGYNEQFF
TGTGCCAGCAGCGCCCCGGGACTAGCGGGGTACAATGAGCAGTTCTTC
>-|TRBJ2-1|-|TRBV27
CASNQGGPGNEQFF
TGTGCCAGCAATCAAGGCGGGCCGGGGAATGAGCAGTTCTTC
>TRBD1|TRBJ1-1|-|TRBV2
CASTPTGGSAEAFF
TGTGCCAGCACCCCGACAGGGGGCTCGGCTGAAGCTTTCTTT
>-|TRBJ1-6|-|TRBV14
CASSSHRVNNSPLHF
TGTGCCAGCAGCTCACACCGCGTCAATAATTCACCCCTCCACTTT
>-|TRBJ2-7|-|TRBV6-5
CASSFLSRYEQYF
TGTGCCAGCAGTTTCCTATCTAGGTACGAGCAGTACTTC
>-|TRBJ1-5|-|TRBV27
CASTGRVGNQPQHF
TGTGCCAGCACCGGGAGGGTAGGCAATCAGCCCCAGCATTTT
>-|TRBJ1-4|-|TRBV19
CASSISLSGSLGGEKLFF
TGTGCCAGTTCTATATCCCTCTCCGGGAGTCTCGGGGGTGAAAAACTGTTTTTT
>-|TRBJ1-2|-|TRBV15
CATSSLRGTSKDYGYTF
TGTGCCACCAGCAGCCTTAGAGGGACATCGAAGGACTATGGCTACACCTTC
>TRBD2|TRBJ2-7|-|TRBV7-2
CASSLGARLADTYEQYF
TGTGCCAGCAGCTTAGGCGCCCGACTAGCGGATACCTACGAGCAGTACTTC
>-|TRBJ2-7|-|TRBV6-1
CASSEGGPFSYEQYF
TGTGCCAGCAGTGAAGGTGGCCCCTTCTCCTACGAGCAGTACTTC
>TRBD1|TRBJ2-3|-|TRBV5-8
CASSSGAGGLDTQYF
TGTGCCAGCAGCTCGGGGGCAGGGGGCCTAGATACGCAGTATTTT
>TRBD1|TRBJ2-7|-|TRBV5-6
CASRLDRGLRIYEQYF
TGTGCCAGCAGACTGGACAGGGGTCTTCGGATCTACGAGCAGTACTTC
>-|TRBJ2-5|-|TRBV30
CAWQDLQETQYF
TGTGCCTGGCAGGACCTTCAAGAGACCCAGTACTTC
>-|TRBJ2-7|-|TRBV9
CASSAVGGPTGEQYF
TGTGCCAGCAGCGCCGTTGGCGGGCCTACGGGAGAGCAGTACTTC
>TRBD2|TRBJ2-7|-|TRBV7-2
CASSLALAGGLNEQYF
TGTGCCAGCAGCTTAGCTCTAGCGGGAGGGCTCAACGAGCAGTACTTC
>-|TRBJ1-4|-|TRBV6-1
CASSVSPSDEKLFF
TGTGCCAGCAGTGTATCTCCGTCCGATGAAAAACTGTTTTTT
>-|TRBJ2-3|-|TRBV7-3
CASSPTGLTTDTQYF
TGTGCCAGCAGCCCGACGGGACTGACCACAGATACGCAGTATTTT
>TRBD2|TRBJ2-3|-|TRBV6-1
CASSGDQVLAGPTDTQYF
TGTGCCAGCAGTGGGGACCAAGTACTAGCGGGACCCACAGATACGCAGTATTTT
>TRBD2|TRBJ2-1|-|TRBV6-6
CASSYSGGSNEQFF
TGTGCCAGCAGTTACTCCGGCGGGAGTAATGAGCAGTTCTTC
>-|TRBJ2-7|-|TRBV4-3
CASSHQGGAYEQYF
TGCGCCAGCAGCCACCAGGGTGGGGCCTACGAGCAGTACTTC
>TRBD2|TRBJ2-7|-|TRBV28
CASRPLLAGGPGEQYF
TGTGCCAGCAGGCCTTTACTAGCGGGAGGGCCGGGGGAGCAGTACTTC
>-|TRBJ2-7|-|TRBV7-9
CASSLLVERGPSEYF
TGTGCCAGCAGCTTATTGGTTGAACGCGGCCCTAGCGAGTACTTC
>-|TRBJ2-5|-|TRBV7-8
CASSLVSGRQETQYF
TGTGCCAGCAGCTTAGTTTCGGGACGGCAAGAGACCCAGTACTTC
>-|TRBJ1-1|-|TRBV5-1
CASSPGLNTEAFF
TGCGCCAGCAGCCCCGGGTTGAACACTGAAGCTTTCTTT
>TRBD1|TRBJ2-7|-|TRBV19
CASRSGTGPEQYF
TGTGCCAGTAGGAGTGGGACAGGGCCCGAGCAGTACTTC